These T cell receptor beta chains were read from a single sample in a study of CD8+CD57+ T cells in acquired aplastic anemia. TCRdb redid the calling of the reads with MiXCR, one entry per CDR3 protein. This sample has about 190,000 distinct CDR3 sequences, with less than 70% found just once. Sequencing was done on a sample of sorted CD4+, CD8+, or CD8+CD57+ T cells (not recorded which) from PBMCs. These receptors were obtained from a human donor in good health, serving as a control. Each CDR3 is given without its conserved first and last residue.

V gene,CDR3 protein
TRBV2,ASNDIGDLYGYT
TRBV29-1,SAHDRVVAEAF
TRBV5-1,ASSFPLDRAGELF
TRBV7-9,ARSPSRMGVSTDTQY
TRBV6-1,ALMTGETYEQY
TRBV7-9,ASSHSGGSNEQF
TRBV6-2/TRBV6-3,ASRKTSSGTEAF
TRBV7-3,ASSRTGVTYEQY
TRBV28,ASTLPRGTIY
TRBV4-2,ASSQDRQNTEAF
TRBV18,ASSQGASDQPQH
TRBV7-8,ASSLVAGRGSSKNIQY
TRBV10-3,AISGGDRDSDYGYT
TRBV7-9,ASSLRPGQGYEQLF
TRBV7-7,ASSSGTSGGIKETQY
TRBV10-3,AIKGGNQETQY
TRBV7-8,ASSLKRASVTDYEQY
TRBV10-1,ASSGVSQPPPRYGYT